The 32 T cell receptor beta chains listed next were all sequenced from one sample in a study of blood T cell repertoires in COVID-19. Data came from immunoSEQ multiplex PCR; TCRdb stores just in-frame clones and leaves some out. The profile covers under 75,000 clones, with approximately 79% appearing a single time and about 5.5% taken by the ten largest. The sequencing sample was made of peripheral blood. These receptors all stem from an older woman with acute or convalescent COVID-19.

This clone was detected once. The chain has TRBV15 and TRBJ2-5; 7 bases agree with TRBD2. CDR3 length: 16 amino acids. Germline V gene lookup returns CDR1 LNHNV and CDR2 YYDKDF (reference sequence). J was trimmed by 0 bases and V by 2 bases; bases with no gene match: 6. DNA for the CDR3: TGTGCCACCAGCAGACCCTGGCGGGGGAACCAAGAGACCCAGTACTTC. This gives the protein CATSRPWRGNQETQYF.

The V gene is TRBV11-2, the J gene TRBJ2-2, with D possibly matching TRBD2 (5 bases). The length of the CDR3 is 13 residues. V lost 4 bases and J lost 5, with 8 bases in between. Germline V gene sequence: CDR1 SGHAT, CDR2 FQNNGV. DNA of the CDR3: TGTGCCAGCAGCTGGCCGGGAACCGGGGAGCTGTTTTTT. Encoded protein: CASSWPGTGELFF.

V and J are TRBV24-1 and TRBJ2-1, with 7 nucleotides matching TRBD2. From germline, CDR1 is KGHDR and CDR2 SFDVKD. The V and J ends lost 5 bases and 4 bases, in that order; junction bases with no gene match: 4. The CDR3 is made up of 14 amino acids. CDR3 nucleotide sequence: TGTGCCACCAGTGCAACGGGGGGTTACAATGAGCAGTTCTTC. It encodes CATSATGGYNEQFF.

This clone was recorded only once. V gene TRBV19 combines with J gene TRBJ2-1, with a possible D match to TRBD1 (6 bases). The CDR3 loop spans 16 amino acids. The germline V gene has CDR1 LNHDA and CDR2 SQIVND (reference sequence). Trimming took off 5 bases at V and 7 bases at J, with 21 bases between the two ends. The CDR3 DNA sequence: TGTGCCAGTAGTTTCCTAAGAGGGGGAAGGAAAAATGAGCAGTTCTTC. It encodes CASSFLRGGRKNEQFF.

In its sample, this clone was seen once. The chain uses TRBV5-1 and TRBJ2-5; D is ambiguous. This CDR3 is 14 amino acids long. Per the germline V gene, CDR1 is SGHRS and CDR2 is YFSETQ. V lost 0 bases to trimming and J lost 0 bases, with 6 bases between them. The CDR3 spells CASSLGGNQETQYF. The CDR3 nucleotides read TGCGCCAGCAGCTTGGGTGGCAACCAAGAGACCCAGTACTTC.

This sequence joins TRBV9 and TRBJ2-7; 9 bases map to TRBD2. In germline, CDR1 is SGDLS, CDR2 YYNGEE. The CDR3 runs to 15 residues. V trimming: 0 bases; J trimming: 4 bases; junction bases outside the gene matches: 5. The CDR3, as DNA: TGTGCCAGCAGCGTAGGAAGCGGGGGGACGTACGAGCAGTACTTC. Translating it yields CASSVGSGGTYEQYF.

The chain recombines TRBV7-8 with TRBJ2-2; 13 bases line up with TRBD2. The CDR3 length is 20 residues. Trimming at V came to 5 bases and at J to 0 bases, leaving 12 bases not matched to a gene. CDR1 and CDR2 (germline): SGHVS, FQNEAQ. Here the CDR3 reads CASSQKPRLAGGANTGELFF. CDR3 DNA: TGTGCCAGCAGCCAAAAACCGAGACTAGCGGGGGGCGCGAACACCGGGGAGCTGTTTTTT.

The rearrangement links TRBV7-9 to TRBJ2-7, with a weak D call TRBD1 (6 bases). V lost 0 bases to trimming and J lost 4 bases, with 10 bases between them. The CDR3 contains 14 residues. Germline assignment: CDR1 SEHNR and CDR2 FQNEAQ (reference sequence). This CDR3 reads CASSLAGAVYEQYF. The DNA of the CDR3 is TGTGCCAGCAGCTTAGCGGGGGCCGTTTACGAGCAGTACTTC.

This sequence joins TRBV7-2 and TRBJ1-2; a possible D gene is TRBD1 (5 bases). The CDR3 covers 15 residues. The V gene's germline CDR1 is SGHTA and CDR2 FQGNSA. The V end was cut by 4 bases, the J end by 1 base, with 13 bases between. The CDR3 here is CASSSGGPFNYGYTF. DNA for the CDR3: TGTGCCAGCAGCTCGGGGGGACCTTTTAACTATGGCTACACCTTC.

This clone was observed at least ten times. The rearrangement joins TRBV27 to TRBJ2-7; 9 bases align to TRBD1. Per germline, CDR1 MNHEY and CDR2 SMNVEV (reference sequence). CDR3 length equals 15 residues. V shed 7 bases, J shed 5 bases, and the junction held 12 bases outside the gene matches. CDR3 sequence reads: CASTPDGTGFNEQYF. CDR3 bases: TGTGCCAGCACCCCCGACGGGACAGGGTTTAACGAGCAGTACTTC.

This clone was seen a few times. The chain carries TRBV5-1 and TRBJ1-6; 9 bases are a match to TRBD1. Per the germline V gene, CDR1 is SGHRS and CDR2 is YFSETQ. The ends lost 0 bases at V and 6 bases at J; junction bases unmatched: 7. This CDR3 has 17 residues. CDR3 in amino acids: CASSLGRTGAPNSPLHF. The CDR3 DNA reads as TGCGCCAGCAGCTTGGGGAGGACAGGGGCCCCTAATTCACCCCTCCACTTT. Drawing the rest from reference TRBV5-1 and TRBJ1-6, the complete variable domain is KAGVTQTPRYLIKTRGQQVTLSCSPISGHRSVSWYQQTPGQGLQFLFEYFSETQRNKGNFPGRFSGRQFSNSRSEMNVSTLELGDSALYLCASSLGRTGAPNSPLHFGNGTRLTVT.

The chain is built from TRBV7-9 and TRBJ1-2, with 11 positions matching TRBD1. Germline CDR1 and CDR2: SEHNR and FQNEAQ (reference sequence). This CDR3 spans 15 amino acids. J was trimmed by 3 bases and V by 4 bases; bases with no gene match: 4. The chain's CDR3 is CASSSWDRGDYGYTF. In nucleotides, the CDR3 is TGTGCCAGCAGCTCATGGGACAGGGGGGACTATGGCTACACCTTC. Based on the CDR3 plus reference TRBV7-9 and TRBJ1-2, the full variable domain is DTGVSQNPRHKITKRGQNVTFRCDPISEHNRLYWYRQTLGQGPEFLTYFQNEAQLEKSRLLSDRFSAERPKGSFSTLEIQRTEQGDSAMYLCASSSWDRGDYGYTFGSGTRLTVV.

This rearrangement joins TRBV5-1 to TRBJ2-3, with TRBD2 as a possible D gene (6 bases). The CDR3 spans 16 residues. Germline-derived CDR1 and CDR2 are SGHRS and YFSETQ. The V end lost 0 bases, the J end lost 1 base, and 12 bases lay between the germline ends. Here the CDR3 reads CASSLAGRTRTDTQYF. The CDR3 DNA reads TGCGCCAGCAGCTTGGCGGGGAGGACACGCACAGATACGCAGTATTTT.

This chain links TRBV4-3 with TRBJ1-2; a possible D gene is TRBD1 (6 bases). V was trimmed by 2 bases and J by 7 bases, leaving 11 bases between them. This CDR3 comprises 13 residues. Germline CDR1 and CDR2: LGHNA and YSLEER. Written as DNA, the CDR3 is TGCGCCAGCAGCCAAACAGGGTTAGCTGGCTACACCTTC. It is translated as CASSQTGLAGYTF.

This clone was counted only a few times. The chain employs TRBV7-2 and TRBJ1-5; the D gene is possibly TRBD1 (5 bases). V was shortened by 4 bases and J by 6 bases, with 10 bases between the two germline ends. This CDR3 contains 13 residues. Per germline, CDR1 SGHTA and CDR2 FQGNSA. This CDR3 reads CASSSPGGQPQHF. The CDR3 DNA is TGTGCCAGCAGCTCCCCGGGGGGTCAGCCCCAGCATTTT.

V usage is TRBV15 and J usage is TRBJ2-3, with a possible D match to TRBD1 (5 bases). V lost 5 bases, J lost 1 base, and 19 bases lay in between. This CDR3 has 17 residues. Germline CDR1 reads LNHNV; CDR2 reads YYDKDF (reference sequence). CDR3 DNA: TGTGCCACCAGCGGGGCGCGTGGACCTGGCGGCACAGATACGCAGTATTTT. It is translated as CATSGARGPGGTDTQYF. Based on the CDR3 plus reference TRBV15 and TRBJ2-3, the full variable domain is DAMVIQNPRYQVTQFGKPVTLSCSQTLNHNVMYWYQQKSSQAPKLLFHYYDKDFNNEADTPDNFQSRRPNTSFCFLDIRSPGLGDTAMYLCATSGARGPGGTDTQYFGPGTRLTVL.

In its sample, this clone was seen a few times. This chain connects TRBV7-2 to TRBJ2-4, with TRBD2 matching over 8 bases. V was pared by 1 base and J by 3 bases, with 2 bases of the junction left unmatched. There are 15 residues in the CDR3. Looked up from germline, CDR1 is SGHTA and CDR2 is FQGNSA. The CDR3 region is CASSLDSGGKNIQYF. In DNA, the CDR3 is TGTGCCAGCAGCTTAGACAGCGGGGGCAAAAACATTCAGTACTTC.

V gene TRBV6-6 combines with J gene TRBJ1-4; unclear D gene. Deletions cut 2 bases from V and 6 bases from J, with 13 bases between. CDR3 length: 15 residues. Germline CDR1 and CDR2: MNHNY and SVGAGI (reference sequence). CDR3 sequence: CASSYVPGPDEKLFF. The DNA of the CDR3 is TGTGCCAGCAGTTACGTTCCGGGTCCGGATGAAAAACTGTTTTTT.

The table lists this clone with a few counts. CDR3 nucleotides: TGTGCCAGCAGTCTAGCGGGGGGGCCGAGGGAGCAGTACTTC. This codes for CASSLAGGPREQYF. The chain couples TRBV6-6 to TRBJ2-7; 12 bases agree with TRBD2. The germline CDR1 and CDR2 sequences are MNHNY and SVGAGI (reference sequence). The CDR3 runs to 14 residues. J lost 7 bases, V lost 5 bases, and 6 bases had no gene match.

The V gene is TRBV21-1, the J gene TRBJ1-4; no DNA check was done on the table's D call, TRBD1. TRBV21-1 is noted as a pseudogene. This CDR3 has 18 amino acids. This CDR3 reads CASSKALRDRAINEKLFF. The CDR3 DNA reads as TGTGCCAGCAGCAAAGCGCTCAGGGACAGGGCAATTAATGAAAAACTGTTTTTT.

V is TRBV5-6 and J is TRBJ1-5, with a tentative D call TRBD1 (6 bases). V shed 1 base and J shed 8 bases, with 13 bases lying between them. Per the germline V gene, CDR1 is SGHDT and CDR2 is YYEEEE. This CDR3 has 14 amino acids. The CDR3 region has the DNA TGTGCCAGCAGCTTGAGGCAGGGGAGAAAGCCCCAGCATTTT. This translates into CASSLRQGRKPQHF.

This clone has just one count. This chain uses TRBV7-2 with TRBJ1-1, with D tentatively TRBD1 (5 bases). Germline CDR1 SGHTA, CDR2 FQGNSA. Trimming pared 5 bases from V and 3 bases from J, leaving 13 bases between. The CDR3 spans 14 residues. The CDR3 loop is CASSPLGGYTEAFF. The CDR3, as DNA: TGTGCCAGCAGCCCATTGGGGGGGTACACTGAAGCTTTCTTT.

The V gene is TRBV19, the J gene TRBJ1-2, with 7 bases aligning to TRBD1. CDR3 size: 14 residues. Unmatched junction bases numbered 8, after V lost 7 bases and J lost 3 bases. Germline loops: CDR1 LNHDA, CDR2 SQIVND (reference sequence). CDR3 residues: CASTRMGQYYGYTF. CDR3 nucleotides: TGTGCCAGTACCCGTATGGGACAGTACTATGGCTACACCTTC.

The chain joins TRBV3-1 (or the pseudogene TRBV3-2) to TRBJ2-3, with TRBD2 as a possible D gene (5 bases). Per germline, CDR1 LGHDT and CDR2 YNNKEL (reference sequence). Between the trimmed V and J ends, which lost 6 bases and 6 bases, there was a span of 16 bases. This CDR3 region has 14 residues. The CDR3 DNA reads TGTGCCAGCAGTCCCGGGGTGAATTTGGATACGCAGTATTTT. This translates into CASSPGVNLDTQYF.

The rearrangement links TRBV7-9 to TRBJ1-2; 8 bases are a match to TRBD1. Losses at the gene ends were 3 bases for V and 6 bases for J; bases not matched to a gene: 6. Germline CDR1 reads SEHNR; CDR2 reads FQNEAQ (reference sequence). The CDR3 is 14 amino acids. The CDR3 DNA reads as TGTGCCAGCAGCTTTAGGACAGGGAAGAATGGCTACACCTTC. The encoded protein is CASSFRTGKNGYTF. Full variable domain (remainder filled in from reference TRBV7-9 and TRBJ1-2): DTGVSQNPRHKITKRGQNVTFRCDPISEHNRLYWYRQTLGQGPEFLTYFQNEAQLEKSRLLSDRFSAERPKGSFSTLEIQRTEQGDSAMYLCASSFRTGKNGYTFGSGTRLTVV.

CDR3: CSVYRGTVVYEQYF. CDR3 sequence (DNA): TGCAGCGTTTACAGGGGAACGGTAGTCTACGAGCAGTACTTC. This chain joins TRBV29-1 and TRBJ2-7; 7 bases are a match to TRBD1. With 5 bases clipped from V and 3 bases from J, the junction kept 10 bases outside the gene matches. This CDR3 has 14 residues. Germline CDR1 is SQVTM and CDR2 is ANQGSEA.

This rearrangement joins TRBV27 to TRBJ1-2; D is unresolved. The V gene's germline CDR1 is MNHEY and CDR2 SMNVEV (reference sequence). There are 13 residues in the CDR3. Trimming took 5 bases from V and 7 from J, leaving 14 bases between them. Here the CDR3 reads CASSRNKRSGYTF. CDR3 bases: TGTGCCAGCAGTCGCAATAAGCGGTCTGGCTACACCTTC.

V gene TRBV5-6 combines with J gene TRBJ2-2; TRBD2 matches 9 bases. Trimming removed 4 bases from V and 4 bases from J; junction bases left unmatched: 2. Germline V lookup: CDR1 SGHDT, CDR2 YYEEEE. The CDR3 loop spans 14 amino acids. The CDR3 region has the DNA TGTGCCAGCAGCGGGACTAGCCGCACCGGGGAGCTGTTTTTT. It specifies CASSGTSRTGELFF.

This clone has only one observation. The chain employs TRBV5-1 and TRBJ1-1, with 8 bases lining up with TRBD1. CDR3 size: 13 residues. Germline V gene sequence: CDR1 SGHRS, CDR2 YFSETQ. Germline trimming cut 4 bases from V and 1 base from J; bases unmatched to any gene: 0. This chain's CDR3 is CASSGQGNTEAFF. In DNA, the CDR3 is TGCGCCAGCAGCGGACAGGGGAACACTGAAGCTTTCTTT.

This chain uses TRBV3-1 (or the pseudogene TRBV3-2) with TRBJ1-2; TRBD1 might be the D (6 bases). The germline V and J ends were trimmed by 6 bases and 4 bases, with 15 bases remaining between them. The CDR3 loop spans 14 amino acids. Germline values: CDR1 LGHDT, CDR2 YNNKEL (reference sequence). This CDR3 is CASRGGELGYGYTF. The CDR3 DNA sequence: TGTGCCAGCAGAGGGGGGGAATTGGGCTATGGCTACACCTTC.

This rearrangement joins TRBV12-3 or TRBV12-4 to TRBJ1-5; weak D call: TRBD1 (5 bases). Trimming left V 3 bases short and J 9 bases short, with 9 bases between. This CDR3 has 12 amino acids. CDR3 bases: TGTGCCAGCAGTTTCAGGGTTCGGCCCCAGCATTTT. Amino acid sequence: CASSFRVRPQHF.

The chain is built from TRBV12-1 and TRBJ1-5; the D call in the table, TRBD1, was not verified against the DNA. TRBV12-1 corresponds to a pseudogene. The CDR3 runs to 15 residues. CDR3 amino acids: CARAEDRASNQPQHF. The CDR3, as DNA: TGTGCCAGAGCGGAGGACAGGGCTAGCAATCAGCCCCAGCATTTT.